What follows is one T cell receptor beta chain and its context. 5'RACE template switching generated TCR cDNA, adding a universal primer site and UMIs. One entry per CDR3 protein, called by TCRdb with MiXCR from the 5' RACE reads. The table includes about 350,000 distinct CDR3 sequences, under 15% detected once. The data belong to a study of T cells after yellow fever vaccination. Looked up from germline, CDR1 is MNHEY and CDR2 is SVGEGT. The CDR3 extends over 13 amino acids. Between the trimmed V and J ends, which lost 3 bases and 5 bases, there was a span of 10 bases. The sample was CD4+ T cells sorted from PBMCs, taken 15 days after the yellow fever booster vaccination. The TCR was taken from a man younger than 30 who received the YFV17D yellow fever vaccine. This chain joins TRBV6-2 or TRBV6-3 and TRBJ1-1; D unresolved. This CDR3 reads CASSYIRETEAFF. As DNA, the CDR3 is TGTGCCAGCAGTTATATTCGGGAGACTGAAGCTTTCTTT.